This T cell receptor beta chain emerged from a study of blood T cells in healthy people across ages (dated by TCRdb to the mid-2010s). With regard to the full study: In model experiments, roughly one uniquely barcoded TCR beta cDNA molecule per two T cells was captured by template switching. The study analyzed two additional independent replicas of 1 million unique cDNA reads from the same blood draw for two donors, one aged 18 to 29 and one aged 80 or older. The donors were split into four age groups: young (average 16 years), middle-aged (nearly 40), aged (about 56) and long-lived (about 74). Using deep sequencing normalized with unique cDNA molecular identifiers, the study measured how TCR beta repertoire diversity changes with age. Study-level results and caveats: Because profiling used bulk unsorted PBMCs, naive and antigen-experienced compartments could not be compared conclusively. Estimates of total diversity from one million sequenced T cells were regarded as lower bounds and underestimates. Observed TCR beta diversity per million T cells fell roughly linearly with age, and a significant reduction was already apparent by age around 40. A strong correlation was found between observed TCR beta diversity and the percentage of naive T cells measured by flow cytometry. Compared with the aged group, more naive CD4+ T cells, fewer expanded clones and increased TCR diversity were shown by the long-lived group, suggesting age selection. Donor CMV infection status was unknown, potentially confounding age-related changes in expanded clonotypes.

The roughly 39 donors, aged 6 to 90 years, were systemically healthy Caucasian individuals from Russia. Each donor gave ten milliliters of peripheral blood, collected into EDTA-treated Vacutainer tubes. Ficoll-Paque density-gradient centrifugation was used to isolate PBMCs, with at least 7 million per sample. Total RNA, at least 6 micrograms per sample, was extracted from PBMCs with Trizol reagent. For every donor, flow cytometry on a PBMC aliquot measured the percentage of naive CD45RAhigh/CD27high T cells. From the cysteine through the phenylalanine, the CDR3 covers 14 amino acids. Kept here is only the CDR3 DNA, which spans 42 bases and is read in frame from base 1. The library was obtained by 5' RACE. This sample was sequenced with an Illumina HiSeq 2500. A second PCR of about 7 to 12 cycles was performed with a sample-barcoded 5' primer and a J-beta primer mix. Each TCR beta cDNA molecule received a unique molecular identifier from a template-switch 5' adaptor carrying 12 random nucleotides. Each sample yielded at least 2.5 million CDR3-containing paired-end reads. First-strand cDNA synthesis was performed from all RNA using the Mint cDNA synthesis kit, with priming by a TRBC-specific oligonucleotide. Following uracil-DNA glycosylase treatment, a first 18-cycle PCR with universal primers M1SS and BC2_uni_R was performed on all cDNA. As for the authors' bioinformatics: Normalization of each sample was performed by random selection of 1 million high-quality reads, each carrying a distinct molecular identifier. Instead of being binned into consensus sequences, reads that shared molecular identifiers were thrown out. MiTCR, set to a Q25 quality threshold and the strictest error-elimination algorithm, was used for CDR3 identification, clonotype clustering and error correction. A nonparametric unseen species model using Euler transformation provided a lower-bound estimate of total TCR beta diversity. Clones were called with MiXCR by TCRdb after fastp trimmed the public reads at Q25, and only in-frame beta chains were retained. Each entry is one CDR3 protein sequence, shown with its most common DNA and genes. Clone size and V and J calls follow TCRdb, not the original study. This sample lists about 760,000 distinct CDR3 sequences; about 25% were detected once. Just under 9.5% of the sample goes to the ten largest clones.

This clonotype was observed a few times. Its antigen is not yet known. A junction end diverges from the germline sequence, so it may reflect a read error. These data were also filed under a second study, of T cells of mothers and their children. The second study also describes: Nine systemically healthy Caucasian individuals, comprising three mothers and their six children, were included as donors. cDNA synthesis used all of the extracted RNA, with 1.5 ug of RNA in each 15 ul reaction. In the second PCR, sample barcodes and 2-4 random nucleotides were introduced via the M1S primer. More than 9 million TCR beta CDR3 reads were obtained from each mother, and about 3 million reads were obtained from each child. Thymic selection similarly shapes TCR recombination output in related and unrelated pairs, with minor effect from inherited differences. Related mother-child pairs always showed normalized repertoire overlap that was slightly higher than in unrelated mother-child pairs, though the difference was never significant. No persistent microchimeric T cell clones were detected, at a sensitivity of roughly 99 clones per million clonotypes. The study used deep NGS to compare TCR beta repertoires of mothers and children, seeking features distinguishing related mother-child pairs from unrelated individuals. Mothers averaged roughly 36 +/- 4 years of age and children averaged around 10 +/- 4 years. After adapter ligation with NEBNext reagents, the libraries were sequenced on Illumina HiSeq 2000 with 100+100 nt paired-end reads. To prevent cross-contamination, the mother and child libraries were prepared one month apart and sequenced in separate runs. Each donor had between roughly 450,000 and 2,100,000 distinct TCR beta clonotypes identified. Naive TCR beta clonotypes were estimated from low-frequency clonotypes matched to each donor's FACS-determined naive share, without sorting.

The receptor chain draws on TRBV12-3 or TRBV12-4 and TRBJ1-1; perhaps TRBD1 is the D gene, with 6 bases matching. The sample was blood. This receptor was obtained from a boy between 10 and 17 years old in good health. The base sequence is TGTGCCAGCAGTTCAACAGGGATGAACACTGGAGCTTTCTTT. It translates to CASSSTGMNTGAFF.